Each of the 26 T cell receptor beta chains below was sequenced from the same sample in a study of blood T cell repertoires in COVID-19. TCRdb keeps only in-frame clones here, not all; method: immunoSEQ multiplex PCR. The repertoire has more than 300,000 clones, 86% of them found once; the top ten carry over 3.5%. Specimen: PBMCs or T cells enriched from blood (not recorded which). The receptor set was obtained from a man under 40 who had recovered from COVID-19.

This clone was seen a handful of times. CDR3 residues: CASGGGTGELFF. The DNA of the CDR3 is TGCGCCTCCGGGGGGGGCACCGGGGAGCTGTTTTTT. The rearrangement joins TRBV4-1 to TRBJ2-2, with 8 bases lining up with TRBD2. The CDR3 is 12 residues long. J gave up 4 bases and V 11 bases, and 3 bases lay outside the gene matches. From germline, CDR1 is MGHRA and CDR2 YSYEKL.

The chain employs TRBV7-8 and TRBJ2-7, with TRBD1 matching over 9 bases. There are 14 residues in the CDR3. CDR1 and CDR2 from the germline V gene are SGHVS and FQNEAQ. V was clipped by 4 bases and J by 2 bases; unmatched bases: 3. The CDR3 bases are TGTGCCAGCAGCTGGGACAGGGCAACCTACGAGCAGTACTTC. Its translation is CASSWDRATYEQYF.

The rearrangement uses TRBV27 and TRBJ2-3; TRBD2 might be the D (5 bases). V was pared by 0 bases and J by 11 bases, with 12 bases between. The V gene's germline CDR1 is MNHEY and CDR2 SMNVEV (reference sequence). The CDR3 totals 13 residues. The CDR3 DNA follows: TGTGCCAGCAGTTTATCTCTAGCTGATCGGCAGTATTTT. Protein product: CASSLSLADRQYF.

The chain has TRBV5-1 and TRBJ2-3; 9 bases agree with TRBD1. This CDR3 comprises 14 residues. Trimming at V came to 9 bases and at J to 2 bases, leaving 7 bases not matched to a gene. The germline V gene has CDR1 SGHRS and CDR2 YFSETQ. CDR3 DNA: TGCGCCACCTCTTGGGACAGGGTCACAGATACGCAGTATTTT. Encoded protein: CATSWDRVTDTQYF. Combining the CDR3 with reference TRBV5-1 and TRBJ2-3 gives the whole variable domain KAGVTQTPRYLIKTRGQQVTLSCSPISGHRSVSWYQQTPGQGLQFLFEYFSETQRNKGNFPGRFSGRQFSNSRSEMNVSTLELGDSALYLCATSWDRVTDTQYFGPGTRLTVL.

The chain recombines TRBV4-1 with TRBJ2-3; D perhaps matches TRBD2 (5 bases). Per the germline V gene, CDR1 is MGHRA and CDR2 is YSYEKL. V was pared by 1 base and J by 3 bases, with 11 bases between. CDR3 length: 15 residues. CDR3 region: CASSQASGITDTQYF. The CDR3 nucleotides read TGCGCCAGCAGCCAAGCTTCCGGGATTACAGATACGCAGTATTTT.

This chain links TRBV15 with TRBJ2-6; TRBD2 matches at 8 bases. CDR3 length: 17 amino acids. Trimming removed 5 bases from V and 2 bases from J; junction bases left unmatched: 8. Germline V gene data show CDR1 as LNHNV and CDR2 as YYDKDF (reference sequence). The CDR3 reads CATSDSGAPPGANVLTF. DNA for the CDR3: TGTGCCACCAGCGATAGCGGGGCGCCCCCTGGGGCCAACGTCCTGACTTTC.

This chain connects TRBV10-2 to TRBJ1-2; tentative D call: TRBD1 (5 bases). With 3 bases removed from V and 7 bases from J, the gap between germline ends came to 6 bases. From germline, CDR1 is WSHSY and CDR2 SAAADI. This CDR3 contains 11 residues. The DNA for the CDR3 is TGCGCCAGCAGTGATAGGGGTGGCTACACCTTC. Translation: CASSDRGGYTF.

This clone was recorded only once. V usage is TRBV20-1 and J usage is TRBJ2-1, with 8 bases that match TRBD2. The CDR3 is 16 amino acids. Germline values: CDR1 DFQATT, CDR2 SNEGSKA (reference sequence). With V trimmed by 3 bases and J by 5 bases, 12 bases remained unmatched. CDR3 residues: CSASVTGTRQNNEQFF. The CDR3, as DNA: TGCAGTGCTAGTGTAACCGGGACTAGGCAGAACAATGAGCAGTTCTTC.

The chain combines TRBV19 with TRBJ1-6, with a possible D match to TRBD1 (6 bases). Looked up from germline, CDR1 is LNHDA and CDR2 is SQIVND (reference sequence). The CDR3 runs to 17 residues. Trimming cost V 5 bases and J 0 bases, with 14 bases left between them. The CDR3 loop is CASSPGQAYSYNSPLHF. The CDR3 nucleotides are TGTGCCAGTAGTCCGGGACAAGCATACTCCTATAATTCACCCCTCCACTTT. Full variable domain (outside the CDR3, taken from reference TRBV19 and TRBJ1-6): DGGITQSPKYLFRKEGQNVTLSCEQNLNHDAMYWYRQDPGQGLRLIYYSQIVNDFQKGDIAEGYSVSREKKESFPLTVTSAQKNPTAFYLCASSPGQAYSYNSPLHFGNGTRLTVT.

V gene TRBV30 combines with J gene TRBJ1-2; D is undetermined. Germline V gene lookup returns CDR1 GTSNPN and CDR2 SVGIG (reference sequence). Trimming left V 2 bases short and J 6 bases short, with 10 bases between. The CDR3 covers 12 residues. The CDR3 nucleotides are TGTGCCTGGAGTCGGAGCCTGGATGGCTACACCTTC. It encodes CAWSRSLDGYTF.

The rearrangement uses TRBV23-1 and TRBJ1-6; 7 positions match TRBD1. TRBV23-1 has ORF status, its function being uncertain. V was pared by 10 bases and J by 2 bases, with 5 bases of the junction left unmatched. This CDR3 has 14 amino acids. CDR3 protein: CATTGCTYNSPLHF. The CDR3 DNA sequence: TGCGCCACGACAGGGTGTACCTATAATTCACCCCTCCACTTT.

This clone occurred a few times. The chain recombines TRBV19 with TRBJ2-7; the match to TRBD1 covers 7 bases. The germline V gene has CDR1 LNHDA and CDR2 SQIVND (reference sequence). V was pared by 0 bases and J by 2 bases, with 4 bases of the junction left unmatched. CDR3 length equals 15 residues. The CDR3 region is CASSIDRGQAYEQYF. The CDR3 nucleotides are TGTGCCAGTAGTATAGATCGAGGACAGGCCTACGAGCAGTACTTC.

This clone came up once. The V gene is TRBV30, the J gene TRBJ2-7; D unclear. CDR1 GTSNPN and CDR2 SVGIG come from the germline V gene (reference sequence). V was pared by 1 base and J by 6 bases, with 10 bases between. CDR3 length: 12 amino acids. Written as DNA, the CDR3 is TGTGCCTGGAGTGCCCCCCTCGGCGAGCAGTACTTC. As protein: CAWSAPLGEQYF.

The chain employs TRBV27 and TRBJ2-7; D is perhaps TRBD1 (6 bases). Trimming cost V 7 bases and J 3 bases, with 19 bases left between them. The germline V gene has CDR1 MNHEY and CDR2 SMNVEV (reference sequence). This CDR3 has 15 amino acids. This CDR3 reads CASKPARAGDYEQYF. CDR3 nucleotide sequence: TGTGCCAGCAAGCCCGCTCGGGCAGGGGACTACGAGCAGTACTTC.

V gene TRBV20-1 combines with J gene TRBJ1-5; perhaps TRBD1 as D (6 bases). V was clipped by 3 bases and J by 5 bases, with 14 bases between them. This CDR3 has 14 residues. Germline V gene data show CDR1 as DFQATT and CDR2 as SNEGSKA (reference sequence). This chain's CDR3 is CSASYGQTDQPQHF. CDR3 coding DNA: TGCAGTGCTAGTTACGGACAGACGGATCAGCCCCAGCATTTT.

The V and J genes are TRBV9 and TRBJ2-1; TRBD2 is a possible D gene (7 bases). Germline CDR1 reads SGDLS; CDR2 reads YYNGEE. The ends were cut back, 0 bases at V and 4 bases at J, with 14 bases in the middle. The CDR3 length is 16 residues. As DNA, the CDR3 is TGTGCCAGCAGCGTAGCGGTAGGGGGGGGTTACAATGAGCAGTTCTTC. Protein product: CASSVAVGGGYNEQFF.

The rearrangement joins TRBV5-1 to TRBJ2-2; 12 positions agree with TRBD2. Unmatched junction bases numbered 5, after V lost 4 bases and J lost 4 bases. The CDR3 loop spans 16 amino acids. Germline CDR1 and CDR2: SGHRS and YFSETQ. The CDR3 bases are TGCGCCAGCAGCGCACCTAGCGGGGGGGTCACCGGGGAGCTGTTTTTT. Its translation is CASSAPSGGVTGELFF. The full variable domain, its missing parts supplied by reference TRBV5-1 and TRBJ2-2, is KAGVTQTPRYLIKTRGQQVTLSCSPISGHRSVSWYQQTPGQGLQFLFEYFSETQRNKGNFPGRFSGRQFSNSRSEMNVSTLELGDSALYLCASSAPSGGVTGELFFGEGSRLTVL.

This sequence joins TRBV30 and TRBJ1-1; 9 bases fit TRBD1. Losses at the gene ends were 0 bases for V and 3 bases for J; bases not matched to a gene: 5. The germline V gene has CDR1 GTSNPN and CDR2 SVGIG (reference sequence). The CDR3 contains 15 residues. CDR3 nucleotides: TGTGCCTGGAGTGTACGTCGGGACAGGGACACTGAAGCTTTCTTT. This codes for CAWSVRRDRDTEAFF.

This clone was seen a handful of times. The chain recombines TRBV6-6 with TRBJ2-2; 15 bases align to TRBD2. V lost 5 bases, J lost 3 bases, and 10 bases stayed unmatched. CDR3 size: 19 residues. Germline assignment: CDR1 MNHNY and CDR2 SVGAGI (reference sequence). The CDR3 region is CASSRRPGLAGGYTGELFF. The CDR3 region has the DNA TGTGCCAGCAGTCGACGACCGGGACTAGCGGGAGGTTACACCGGGGAGCTGTTTTTT.

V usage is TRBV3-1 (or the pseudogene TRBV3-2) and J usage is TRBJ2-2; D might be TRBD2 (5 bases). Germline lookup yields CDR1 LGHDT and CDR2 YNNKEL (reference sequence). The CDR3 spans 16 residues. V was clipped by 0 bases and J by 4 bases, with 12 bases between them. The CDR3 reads CASSQELWEITGELFF. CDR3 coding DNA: TGTGCCAGCAGCCAAGAGCTGTGGGAGATCACCGGGGAGCTGTTTTTT.

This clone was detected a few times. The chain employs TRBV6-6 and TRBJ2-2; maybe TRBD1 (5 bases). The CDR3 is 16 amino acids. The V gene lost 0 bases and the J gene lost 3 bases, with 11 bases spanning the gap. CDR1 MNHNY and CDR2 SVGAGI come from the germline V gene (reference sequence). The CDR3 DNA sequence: TGTGCCAGCAGTTACTCGTGGGGCGCGGACACCGGGGAGCTGTTTTTT. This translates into CASSYSWGADTGELFF.

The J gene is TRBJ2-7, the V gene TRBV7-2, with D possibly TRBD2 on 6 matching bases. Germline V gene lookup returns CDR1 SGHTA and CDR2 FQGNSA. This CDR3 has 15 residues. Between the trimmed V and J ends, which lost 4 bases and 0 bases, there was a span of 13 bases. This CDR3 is CASSSTGTFSYEQYF. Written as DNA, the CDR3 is TGTGCCAGCAGCTCCACCGGGACTTTCTCCTACGAGCAGTACTTC. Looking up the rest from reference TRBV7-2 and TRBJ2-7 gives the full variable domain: GAGVSQSPSNKVTEKGKDVELRCDPISGHTALYWYRQSLGQGLEFLIYFQGNSAPDKSGLPSDRFSAERTGGSVSTLTIQRTQQEDSAVYLCASSSTGTFSYEQYFGPGTRLTVT.

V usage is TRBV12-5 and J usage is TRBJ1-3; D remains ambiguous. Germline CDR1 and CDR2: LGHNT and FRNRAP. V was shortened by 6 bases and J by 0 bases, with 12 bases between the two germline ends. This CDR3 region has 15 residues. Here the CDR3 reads CASGLAPGSGNTIYF. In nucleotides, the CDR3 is TGTGCTAGTGGCCTTGCCCCGGGCTCTGGAAACACCATATATTTT.

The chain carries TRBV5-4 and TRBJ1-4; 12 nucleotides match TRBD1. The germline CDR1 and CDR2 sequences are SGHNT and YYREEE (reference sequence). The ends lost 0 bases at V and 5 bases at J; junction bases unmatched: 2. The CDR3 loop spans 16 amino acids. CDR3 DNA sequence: TGTGCCAGCAGCTTGGCCGGGACAGGGGGCAATGAAAAACTGTTTTTT. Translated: CASSLAGTGGNEKLFF.

The DNA for the CDR3 is TGTGCCAGCTCACGACTTAATGAAAAACTGTTTTTT. This encodes CASSRLNEKLFF. The gene calls are TRBV6-5 and TRBJ1-4; D unresolved. CDR3 length: 12 amino acids. V lost 8 bases, J lost 4 bases, and 8 bases lay in between. CDR1 and CDR2 (germline): MNHEY, SVGAGI.

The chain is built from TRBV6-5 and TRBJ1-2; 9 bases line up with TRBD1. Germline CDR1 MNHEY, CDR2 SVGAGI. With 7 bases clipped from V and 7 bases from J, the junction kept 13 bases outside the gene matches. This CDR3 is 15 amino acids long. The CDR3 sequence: CASIGTGTYVGGYTF. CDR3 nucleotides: TGTGCCAGCATCGGGACAGGGACTTACGTTGGTGGCTACACCTTC.